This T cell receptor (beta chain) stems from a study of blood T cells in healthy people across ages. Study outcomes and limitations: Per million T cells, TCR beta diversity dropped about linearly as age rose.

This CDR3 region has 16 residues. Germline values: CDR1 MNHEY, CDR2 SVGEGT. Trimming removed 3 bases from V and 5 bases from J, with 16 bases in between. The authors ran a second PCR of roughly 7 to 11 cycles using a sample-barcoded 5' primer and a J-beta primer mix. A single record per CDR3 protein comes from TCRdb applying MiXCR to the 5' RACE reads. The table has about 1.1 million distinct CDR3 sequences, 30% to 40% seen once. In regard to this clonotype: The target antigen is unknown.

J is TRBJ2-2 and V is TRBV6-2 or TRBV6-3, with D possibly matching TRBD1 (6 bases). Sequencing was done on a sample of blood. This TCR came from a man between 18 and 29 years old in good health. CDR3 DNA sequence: TGTGCCAGCAGTTATTTGGGGGCGCTTTATACCGGGGAGCTGTTTTTT. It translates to CASSYLGALYTGELFF.